This entry lists 8 T cell receptor beta chains sequenced from one sample in a study of T cell responses to AZD1222 COVID-19 vaccine. Libraries were prepared by immunoSEQ multiplex PCR; TCRdb keeps only in-frame clonotypes and omits some of them. This table has more than 110,000 clones, 93% appearing once. Sample: peripheral blood, taken on day 0 of AZD1222 vaccination. The receptor set was obtained from an adult in good health.

This sequence joins TRBV2 and TRBJ1-2, with a weak D call TRBD1 (5 bases). CDR1 SNHLY and CDR2 FYNNEI come from the germline V gene. This CDR3 is built from 17 residues. V dropped 7 bases and J dropped 0 bases, with 21 bases sitting between them. CDR3 sequence reads: CASTSRQIIPSNYGYTF. CDR3 in DNA: TGTGCCAGCACCTCGAGACAGATTATACCTTCTAACTATGGCTACACCTTC.

This clone was detected only once. V gene TRBV25-1 combines with J gene TRBJ1-2, with D perhaps TRBD1 (5 bases). Per the germline V gene, CDR1 is MGHDK and CDR2 is SYGVNS. The CDR3 totals 13 residues. V lost 2 bases to trimming and J lost 8 bases, with 12 bases between them. CDR3 region: CASSEPGRVGYTF. CDR3 DNA sequence: TGTGCCAGCAGTGAACCAGGGAGGGTCGGCTACACCTTC.

The rearrangement uses TRBV18 and TRBJ2-3, with unresolved D. The CDR3 totals 16 residues. V gave up 5 bases and J gave up 0 bases, with 15 bases separating them. CDR1 is KGHSH and CDR2 is LQKENI in the germline V gene. CDR3 sequence (DNA): TGTGCCAGCTCAATCTTAGCAGGCCCTAGCACAGATACGCAGTATTTT. It specifies CASSILAGPSTDTQYF. Variable domain in full (rest from reference TRBV18 and TRBJ2-3): NAGVMQNPRHLVRRRGQEARLRCSPMKGHSHVYWYRQLPEEGLKFMVYLQKENIIDESGMPKERFSAEFPKEGPSILRIQQVVRGDSAAYFCASSILAGPSTDTQYFGPGTRLTVL.

The chain is built from TRBV7-8 and TRBJ1-1; D is possibly TRBD1 (5 bases). Germline values: CDR1 SGHVS, CDR2 FQNEAQ. The CDR3 runs 13 residues. The V and J ends lost 5 bases and 8 bases respectively, with 15 bases between them. CDR3 sequence (DNA): TGTGCCAGCAGCCCCGGGGACCTGCGGGAAGCTTTCTTT. This gives the protein CASSPGDLREAFF.

The rearrangement links TRBV11-2 to TRBJ2-6; D is undetermined. The CDR3 loop spans 18 amino acids. V dropped 0 bases and J dropped 1 base, with 13 bases sitting between them. CDR1 SGHAT and CDR2 FQNNGV come from the germline V gene. CDR3 coding DNA: TGTGCCAGCAGCTTAGAAACGACTGCCTGGTCTGGGGCCAACGTCCTGACTTTC. Protein sequence: CASSLETTAWSGANVLTF.

The chain employs TRBV6-5 and TRBJ1-1; no definite D call. Germline CDR1 reads MNHEY; CDR2 reads SVGAGI. Trimming removed 4 bases at V and 3 bases at J, with 18 bases between. The CDR3 is 16 residues long. The CDR3 sequence: CASSSSWGLDDTEAFF. CDR3 DNA sequence: TGTGCCAGCAGTTCGTCTTGGGGTTTAGACGACACTGAAGCTTTCTTT.

This chain connects TRBV2 to TRBJ1-5; tentatively, D is TRBD1 (5 bases). Germline lookup yields CDR1 SNHLY and CDR2 FYNNEI. V was trimmed by 7 bases and J by 16 bases, leaving 26 bases between them. The CDR3 sequence is 14 residues long. The CDR3 DNA follows: TGTGCCAGCAAGCTTACAGGAGCCGGACTCTTTCGACATTTT. Amino acids: CASKLTGAGLFRHF.

A word on this clone: One end of the junction is discordant with germline, which a read error may explain. The J gene is TRBJ2-3, the V gene TRBV6-2 or TRBV6-3, with D possibly called TRBD1 or TRBD2 (6 bases each). There are 14 residues in the CDR3. The V gene's germline CDR1 is MNHEY and CDR2 SVGEGT. The CDR3, as DNA: TGTGCCAGCAGTTACTCGACAGGAGGGATTGCTCAGGATTTT. This codes for CASSYSTGGIAQDF.